These T cell receptor beta chains were read from a single sample in a study of OX40 agonist ivuxolimab in advanced cancers. Sequencing was performed with immunoSEQ multiplex PCR; in TCRdb, only in-frame clones are kept and a portion is missing. Altogether approximately 94,000 clones are present, under 95% being singletons, with the ten largest covering 3% to 4%. This specimen was CD4+ or CD8+ T cells sorted from blood, taken in a trial of the OX40 agonist ivuxolimab. The origin of the receptors is an adult with an advanced solid tumor such as melanoma, head and neck, liver or kidney cancer. Both conserved end residues are part of each CDR3. A D gene is named only where the DNA matches it firmly. Size is omitted from some rows. Given values are once, few, many or a class for expanded clones.

d_call: NA; clone_size: NA; v_call: TRBV27; j_call: TRBJ1-1; cdr3_aa: CASRGLSEAFF; cdr3_nt: TGTGCCAGCAGGGGTTTGAGTGAAGCTTTCTTT
d_call: NA; clone_size: once; v_call: TRBV5-6; j_call: TRBJ2-7; cdr3_aa: CASSLGGSSYEQYF; cdr3_nt: TGTGCCAGCAGCTTGGGAGGCTCATCCTACGAGCAGTACTTC
d_call: TRBD2; clone_size: NA; v_call: TRBV13; j_call: TRBJ2-3; cdr3_aa: CASRAVATSGLTDTQYF; cdr3_nt: TGTGCCAGCAGGGCGGTGGCGACTAGCGGGCTCACAGATACGCAGTATTTT
d_call: NA; clone_size: NA; v_call: TRBV18; j_call: TRBJ2-7; cdr3_aa: CASSPLWLLDEQYF; cdr3_nt: TGTGCCAGCTCACCACTTTGGCTCCTTGACGAGCAGTACTTC
d_call: NA; clone_size: NA; v_call: TRBV29-1; j_call: TRBJ1-2; cdr3_aa: CSVEEALTYGYTF; cdr3_nt: TGCAGCGTTGAAGAGGCCCTTACCTATGGCTACACCTTC
d_call: TRBD2; clone_size: NA; v_call: TRBV9; j_call: TRBJ2-7; cdr3_aa: CASSVRLAGFYEQYF; cdr3_nt: TGTGCCAGCAGCGTCCGACTAGCGGGTTTCTACGAGCAGTACTTC
d_call: TRBD1; clone_size: NA; v_call: TRBV2; j_call: TRBJ2-1; cdr3_aa: CASSDPGQGANEQFF; cdr3_nt: TGTGCCAGCAGTGACCCCGGACAGGGGGCAAATGAGCAGTTCTTC
d_call: TRBD1; clone_size: NA; v_call: TRBV6-1; j_call: TRBJ1-2; cdr3_aa: CASSAAGWTGDHLNYGYTF; cdr3_nt: TGTGCCAGCAGTGCGGCAGGATGGACAGGGGACCATTTAAACTATGGCTACACCTTC
d_call: TRBD1; clone_size: NA; v_call: TRBV6-5; j_call: TRBJ2-2; cdr3_aa: CASTGTARTGELFF; cdr3_nt: TGTGCCAGCACCGGGACAGCCAGAACCGGGGAGCTGTTTTTT
d_call: NA; clone_size: NA; v_call: TRBV27; j_call: TRBJ2-3; cdr3_aa: CASSPGTHGDTQYF; cdr3_nt: TGTGCCAGCAGTCCAGGGACCCACGGGGATACGCAGTATTTT
d_call: TRBD2; clone_size: NA; v_call: TRBV5-1; j_call: TRBJ2-7; cdr3_aa: CASSKGTSGAYEQYF; cdr3_nt: TGCGCCAGCAGCAAAGGGACTAGCGGGGCTTACGAGCAGTACTTC
d_call: NA; clone_size: NA; v_call: TRBV27; j_call: TRBJ2-7; cdr3_aa: CASSLSGAGNEQYF; cdr3_nt: TGTGCCAGCAGTTTATCAGGGGCTGGCAACGAGCAGTACTTC
d_call: TRBD2; clone_size: NA; v_call: TRBV10-3; j_call: TRBJ2-3; cdr3_aa: CAISDGLAGGPVTDTQYF; cdr3_nt: TGTGCCATCAGTGACGGCCTAGCGGGGGGCCCAGTCACAGATACGCAGTATTTT
d_call: NA; clone_size: NA; v_call: TRBV7-9; j_call: TRBJ2-1; cdr3_aa: CASSLNNEQFF; cdr3_nt: TGTGCCAGCAGCTTAAACAATGAGCAGTTCTTC
d_call: TRBD2; clone_size: NA; v_call: TRBV9; j_call: TRBJ2-1; cdr3_aa: CASSVGDSGRAYNEQFF; cdr3_nt: TGTGCCAGCAGCGTAGGGGATAGCGGGAGGGCCTACAATGAGCAGTTCTTC
d_call: NA; clone_size: NA; v_call: TRBV7-2; j_call: TRBJ2-1; cdr3_aa: CASSQQGKSYNEQFF; cdr3_nt: TGTGCCAGCAGCCAACAGGGTAAGTCCTACAATGAGCAGTTCTTC
d_call: TRBD2; clone_size: NA; v_call: TRBV7-3; j_call: TRBJ2-1; cdr3_aa: CASSLSGLAGEDEQFF; cdr3_nt: TGTGCCAGCAGCTTATCAGGGCTAGCGGGAGAGGATGAGCAGTTCTTC
d_call: TRBD2; clone_size: NA; v_call: TRBV5-1; j_call: TRBJ2-1; cdr3_aa: CASSLAAGGNEQFF; cdr3_nt: TGCGCCAGCAGCTTGGCCGCGGGAGGGAATGAGCAGTTCTTC
d_call: NA; clone_size: NA; v_call: TRBV6-4; j_call: TRBJ1-5; cdr3_aa: CASSDPGRVGNQPQHF; cdr3_nt: TGTGCCAGCAGTGACCCGGGGAGGGTCGGCAATCAGCCCCAGCATTTT
d_call: TRBD2; clone_size: NA; v_call: TRBV29-1; j_call: TRBJ2-7; cdr3_aa: CSVEEGLAGGSGEQYF; cdr3_nt: TGCAGCGTTGAAGAGGGACTAGCGGGAGGGTCTGGGGAGCAGTACTTC
d_call: NA; clone_size: NA; v_call: TRBV27; j_call: TRBJ1-6; cdr3_aa: CASSLLGGFGNSPLHF; cdr3_nt: TGTGCCAGCAGCCTCTTGGGGGGGTTCGGTAATTCACCCCTCCACTTT
d_call: NA; clone_size: NA; v_call: TRBV15; j_call: TRBJ1-4; cdr3_aa: CATSRVPGATNEKLFF; cdr3_nt: TGTGCCACCAGCAGAGTACCAGGTGCAACTAATGAAAAACTGTTTTTT
d_call: NA; clone_size: NA; v_call: TRBV2; j_call: TRBJ2-7; cdr3_aa: CASSEVRSHYEQYF; cdr3_nt: TGTGCCAGCAGTGAAGTACGGTCTCACTACGAGCAGTACTTC
d_call: NA; clone_size: NA; v_call: TRBV27; j_call: TRBJ1-2; cdr3_aa: CASSPATGGYTF; cdr3_nt: TGTGCCAGCAGTCCCGCTACGGGTGGCTACACCTTC
d_call: NA; clone_size: NA; v_call: TRBV27; j_call: TRBJ2-1; cdr3_aa: CASSIGTSSYNEQFF; cdr3_nt: TGTGCCAGCAGTATCGGGACGAGCTCCTACAATGAGCAGTTCTTC
d_call: TRBD2; clone_size: NA; v_call: TRBV28; j_call: TRBJ2-1; cdr3_aa: CATSLGLAGANEQFF; cdr3_nt: TGTGCCACCTCTTTAGGGCTAGCGGGGGCCAATGAGCAGTTCTTC
d_call: NA; clone_size: NA; v_call: TRBV4-3; j_call: TRBJ1-6; cdr3_aa: CASSQDIWSNNSPLHF; cdr3_nt: TGCGCCAGCAGCCAAGATATATGGTCGAATAATTCACCCCTCCACTTT
d_call: NA; clone_size: NA; v_call: TRBV5-6; j_call: TRBJ1-1; cdr3_aa: CASSLEVSGINTEAFF; cdr3_nt: TGTGCCAGCAGCTTGGAAGTTTCGGGTATTAACACTGAAGCTTTCTTT